This T cell receptor (beta chain) was recovered during a study of sequential checkpoint blockade in melanoma. In the study overall: First-line arms were nivolumab then ipilimumab, or the reverse, randomized 1:1. DNA from 70 to 95 pretreatment tumor samples underwent TCRβ immunosequencing.

Study-level results: Rising tumor T-cell fraction and clonality meant about 30 times likelier benefit. Pretreatment TIL clonality tracked with response in the nivolumab-first arm.

This sample's treatment: randomized to nivolumab then ipilimumab (arm A) or the reverse (arm B). This clone was observed a few times. Its specificity is not known. V was shortened by 4 bases and J by 0 bases, with 16 bases between the two germline ends. The CDR3 is 16 amino acids. CDR1 SGHRS and CDR2 YFSETQ come from the germline V gene. Repertoires were generated with immunoSEQ multiplex PCR, while TCRdb's copy carries only in-frame clones and drops some. The table shows under 2,500 clones, with roughly a sixth occurring only once. This TCR was sampled from a human donor with melanoma. This specimen consisted of tumor tissue (inferred from file names), obtained from a patient given nivolumab and ipilimumab in sequence. The J gene is TRBJ1-1, the V gene TRBV5-1, with D uncertain. The CDR3, as DNA: TGCGCCAGCAGCCTGATCGGTGAGGGTTTGAACACTGAAGCTTTCTTT. Its translation is CASSLIGEGLNTEAFF. The full variable domain, completed using reference TRBV5-1 and TRBJ1-1, is KAGVTQTPRYLIKTRGQQVTLSCSPISGHRSVSWYQQTPGQGLQFLFEYFSETQRNKGNFPGRFSGRQFSNSRSEMNVSTLELGDSALYLCASSLIGEGLNTEAFFGQGTRLTVV.